A selection of T cell receptor beta chains follows, all from one sample in a study of blood T cell repertoires in COVID-19. This table comes from immunoSEQ multiplex PCR, and its TCRdb copy is limited to in-frame clones, with some not included. The sample consists of some 530,000 clones, approximately 83% of them appearing once. The sample taken for sequencing was peripheral blood. The receptors originated from a human donor in a cohort sampled during active COVID-19. The conserved cysteine and the conserved F or W are not part of the CDR3 here. D genes are given only for firm matches.

>TRBD2|TRBV5-4
ASSSTSGSSYNEQF
>.|TRBV14
ASSQAKGNTIY
>.|TRBV10-1
ASSGESRSYNEQF
>TRBD1|TRBV28
ASGQTGSNSPLH
>.|TRBV6-6
ASTKQVTGELF
>TRBD1|TRBV11-3
ASSPGGRSGNTIY
>TRBD2|TRBV19
ASKDKGSGSSYNEQF
>TRBD1|TRBV5-4
ASRIGRAGQGLAGANVLT
>.|TRBV5-1
ASSLEAVKADTQY
>TRBD2|TRBV5-5
ASSLRGARASGRGETQY
>TRBD2|TRBV5-1
ASSPLAGAKNIQY
>.|TRBV18
ASSEGFTDTQY
>TRBD1|TRBV10-2
ASSEISGGYGYT
>.|TRBV19
ASSISGFPYEQY
>.|TRBV21-1
ASSKENRTGEGYGYT
>.|TRBV6-6
ASTRVNGNTIY
>.|TRBV6-1
ASSEDPSSYNEQF
>.|TRBV6-5
ASSFRSPGVSEQY
>TRBD2|TRBV3-1/TRBV3-2
ASSHPIAGARAETQY
>TRBD1|TRBV9
ASSVVGQGVDNEQF
>.|TRBV7-2
ASSLAPAVGTQY
>TRBD2|TRBV11-2
ASSSRSSGRAYEQY
>TRBD1|TRBV19
ASGQGRQETQY
>TRBD1|TRBV5-1
ASTKGTGGADNSPLH
>TRBD1|TRBV6-2/TRBV6-3
ASSYGGTGKLGEQY
>.|TRBV6-6
ASTRPQGSSGNTIY
>.|TRBV10-3
AISDYDRAYEQY
>.|TRBV19
ASSISLRTRLGNTIY
>TRBD1|TRBV30
AWSGTRGPGNTIY
>TRBD1|TRBV6-5
ASSYSRTGYGYT
>TRBD1|TRBV7-9
ASRGQGIMNTEAF
>TRBD1|TRBV4-1
ASSQGTTGTTDTQY
>TRBD1|TRBV6-5
ASSLRGQGGNGYT
>.|TRBV4-2
ASSQDRGSRRLEQF
>TRBD2|TRBV9
ASSPSGSSYNEQF
>.|TRBV27
ASSLPGVNQPQH
>.|TRBV28
ASSFGTLTEKLF
>.|TRBV3-1/TRBV3-2
ASSYGLPLDEQF
>TRBD1|TRBV28
ASSLSGTGGKETQY
>.|TRBV27
ASSHHPVSYEQY
>.|TRBV28
ASSLAGVNYGYT
>.|TRBV7-3
ASSQNGRTEAF
>.|TRBV11-2
ASSASGGLPNTEAF
>TRBD1|TRBV7-3
ASSLDRDSPLH
>.|TRBV6-6
ASSYSASARTDEQF
>TRBD2|TRBV5-1
ASSLGGRATDTQY
>.|TRBV7-3
ASSDRGGSLSGANVLT
>.|TRBV6-5
ASSYLSSEAF
>TRBD2|TRBV4-2
ASSQVSGRGEGEQY
>TRBD2|TRBV4-2
ASSPSGGFTDTQY
>.|TRBV19
ASRQDTDTQY
>TRBD2|TRBV25-1
ASSEFSGRETQY
>TRBD2|TRBV7-2
ASSESGTRSGNEQF
>TRBD1|TRBV4-1
ASSQDRDRYTDTQY
>.|TRBV27
ASSSLGGSYGYT